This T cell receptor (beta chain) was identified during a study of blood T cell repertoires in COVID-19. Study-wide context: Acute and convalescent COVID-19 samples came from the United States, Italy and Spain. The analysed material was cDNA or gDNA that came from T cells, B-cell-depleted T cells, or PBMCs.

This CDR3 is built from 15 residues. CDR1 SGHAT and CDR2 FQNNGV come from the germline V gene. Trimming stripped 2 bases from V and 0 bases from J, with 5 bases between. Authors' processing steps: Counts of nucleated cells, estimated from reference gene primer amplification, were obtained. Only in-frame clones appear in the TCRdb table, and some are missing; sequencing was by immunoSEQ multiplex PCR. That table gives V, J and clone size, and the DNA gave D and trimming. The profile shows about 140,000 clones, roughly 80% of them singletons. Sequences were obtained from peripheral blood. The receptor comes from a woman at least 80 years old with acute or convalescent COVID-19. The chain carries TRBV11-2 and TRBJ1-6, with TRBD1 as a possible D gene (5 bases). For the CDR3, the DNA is TGTGCCAGCAGCTTACAGGGCTCCTATAATTCACCCCTCCACTTT. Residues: CASSLQGSYNSPLHF. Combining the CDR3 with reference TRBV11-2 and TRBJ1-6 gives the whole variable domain EAGVAQSPRYKIIEKRQSVAFWCNPISGHATLYWYQQILGQGPKLLIQFQNNGVVDDSQLPKDRFSAERLKGVDSTLKIQPAKLEDSAVYLCASSLQGSYNSPLHFGNGTRLTVT.